Listed below are T cell receptor beta chains from one sample, sequenced in a study of T cells after yellow fever vaccination. TCRdb redid the calling of the 5' RACE reads with MiXCR, one entry per CDR3 protein. In the table there are around 530,000 distinct CDR3 sequences, approximately 16% of which are singletons. The material sequenced was PBMCs, taken 5 to 6 days after the first yellow fever vaccination. Receptors were obtained from a man between 18 and 35 years old who received the YFV17D yellow fever vaccine. The CDR3 runs from the conserved cysteine through the conserved F or W. The D gene is left open where the match is weak. Expanded clones get a size class; other rows say once, few or many, or leave the size out.

j_call | d_call | v_call | clone_size | cdr3_aa | cdr3_nt
TRBJ2-1 | TRBD2 | TRBV7-9 | few | CASSVRGLAGYNEQFF | TGTGCCAGCAGCGTAAGAGGACTAGCGGGGTACAATGAGCAGTTCTTC
TRBJ2-2 | TRBD1 | TRBV18 | - | CASSPRQGADTGELFF | TGTGCCAGCTCACCACGGCAGGGGGCGGACACCGGGGAGCTGTTTTTT
TRBJ2-3 | TRBD2 | TRBV12-3/TRBV12-4 | many | CASSFSRGVSGDTQYF | TGTGCCAGCAGTTTCTCGCGGGGGGTCTCGGGAGATACGCAGTATTTT
TRBJ2-2 | TRBD1 | TRBV7-9 | few | CASTMTGANTGELFF | TGTGCCAGCACCATGACAGGGGCGAACACCGGGGAGCTGTTTTTT
TRBJ1-1 | TRBD1 | TRBV5-1 | - | CASSPRGQGGMNTEAFF | TGCGCCAGCAGTCCAAGGGGACAGGGGGGTATGAACACTGAAGCTTTCTTT
TRBJ2-7 | TRBD2 | TRBV7-8 | - | CASSRPRSGGYEQYF | TGTGCCAGCAGCCGCCCGAGAAGCGGGGGCTACGAGCAGTACTTC
TRBJ2-4 | - | TRBV4-1 | few | CASSQDRGGQTAKNIQYF | TGCGCCAGCAGCCAAGATCGGGGTGGACAAACAGCCAAAAACATTCAGTACTTC
TRBJ1-4 | - | TRBV4-3 | - | CASSQVKDSRNEKLFF | TGCGCCAGCAGCCAAGTCAAGGACAGCCGGAATGAAAAACTGTTTTTT
TRBJ2-3 | TRBD2 | TRBV30 | - | CAWRERGGAPDTQYF | TGTGCCTGGAGGGAGCGGGGTGGGGCACCAGATACGCAGTATTTT
TRBJ2-1 | - | TRBV29-1 | - | CSGGPDNEQFF | TGCAGCGGGGGACCAGACAATGAGCAGTTCTTC
TRBJ2-3 | - | TRBV7-9 | few | CASSGKGFFDTQYF | TGTGCCAGCAGCGGAAAGGGTTTTTTTGATACGCAGTATTTT
TRBJ2-5 | - | TRBV20-1 | - | CSARDQNRGLQETQYF | TGCAGTGCTAGAGATCAGAATCGAGGGCTCCAAGAGACCCAGTACTTC
TRBJ1-2 | - | TRBV5-1 | many | CASSLAWESYGYTF | TGCGCCAGCAGCTTGGCGTGGGAATCCTATGGCTACACCTTC
TRBJ2-1 | - | TRBV7-2 | - | CASSLAPGNYNEQFF | TGTGCCAGCAGCTTAGCTCCCGGCAATTACAATGAGCAGTTCTTC
TRBJ1-6 | - | TRBV30 | - | CAWSGDNNSPLHF | TGTGCCTGGAGTGGTGATAATAATTCACCCCTCCACTTT
TRBJ2-3 | TRBD2 | TRBV7-8 | - | CASSPTSGGFSDTQYF | TGTGCCAGCAGCCCGACTAGCGGGGGGTTTTCAGATACGCAGTATTTT
TRBJ1-1 | TRBD1 | TRBV6-1 | few | CASPDRSTEAFF | TGTGCCAGTCCGGACAGGTCCACTGAAGCTTTCTTT
TRBJ1-2 | TRBD1 | TRBV20-1 | few | CSAKRDRGIGGYTF | TGCAGTGCTAAGCGCGACAGGGGGATCGGTGGCTACACCTTC
TRBJ2-3 | - | TRBV7-9 | few | CASSYETGGPTDTQYF | TGTGCCAGCAGCTACGAGACGGGGGGCCCCACAGATACGCAGTATTTT
TRBJ1-1 | TRBD1 | TRBV12-3/TRBV12-4 | - | CASSMTGMNTEAFF | TGTGCCAGCAGCATGACAGGGATGAACACTGAAGCTTTCTTT
TRBJ2-3 | TRBD1 | TRBV2 | many | CASSYQTGSDTQYF | TGTGCCAGCAGTTACCAGACAGGGTCGGATACGCAGTATTTT
TRBJ2-2 | - | TRBV5-1 | few | CASSKLLAPGGELFF | TGCGCCAGCAGCAAATTACTAGCCCCGGGCGGGGAGCTGTTTTTT